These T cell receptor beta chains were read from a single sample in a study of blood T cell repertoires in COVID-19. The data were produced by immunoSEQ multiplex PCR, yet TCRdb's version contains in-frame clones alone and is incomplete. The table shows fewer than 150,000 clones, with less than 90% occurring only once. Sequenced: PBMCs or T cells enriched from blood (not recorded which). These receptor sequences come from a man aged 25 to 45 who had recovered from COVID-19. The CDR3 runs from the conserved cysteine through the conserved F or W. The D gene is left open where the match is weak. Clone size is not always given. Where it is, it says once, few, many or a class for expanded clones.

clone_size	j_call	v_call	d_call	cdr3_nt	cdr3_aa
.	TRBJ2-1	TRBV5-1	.	TGCGCCAGCAGCTTGGATGGGGGGGCTTACAATGAGCAGTTCTTC	CASSLDGGAYNEQFF
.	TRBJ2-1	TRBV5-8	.	TGTGCCAGCAGCGTTTTCTCCTTTAAACCCCACGGCAATGAGCAGTTCTTC	CASSVFSFKPHGNEQFF
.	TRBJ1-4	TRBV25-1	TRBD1	TGTGCCAGCGCCCAGTTGGATGGGACAGGGACTGAAAAACTGTTTTTT	CASAQLDGTGTEKLFF
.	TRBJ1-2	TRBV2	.	TGTGCCAGCAGAACCGTAGCGGCTAACTATGGCTACACCTTC	CASRTVAANYGYTF
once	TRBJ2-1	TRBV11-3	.	TGTGCCAGCAGCTTAGAAGGAGGCGCCCTGCAACATGAGCAGTTCTTC	CASSLEGGALQHEQFF
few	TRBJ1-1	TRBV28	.	TGTGCCAGCAGGGAGGGGACCCGAGGCATCACTGAAGCTTTCTTT	CASREGTRGITEAFF
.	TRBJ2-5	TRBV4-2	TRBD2	TGTGCCAGCAGCCGGACTAGCGGGAAACAAGAGACCCAGTACTTC	CASSRTSGKQETQYF
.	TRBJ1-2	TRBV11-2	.	TGTGCCAGCAGCCCCCACGCGACTCGGGGGGTGAACATGTATGGCTACACCTTC	CASSPHATRGVNMYGYTF
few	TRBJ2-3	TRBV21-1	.	TGTGCCAGCAGCAAAGATGTCCATCGGGACACAGATACGCAGTATTTT	CASSKDVHRDTDTQYF
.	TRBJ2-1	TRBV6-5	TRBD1	TGTGCCAGCAGTAAGGGACAGGTAACCTACAATGAGCAGTTCTTC	CASSKGQVTYNEQFF
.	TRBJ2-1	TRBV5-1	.	TGCGCCAGCAGCTTGGGGGAGAAACAGTTCTTC	CASSLGEKQFF
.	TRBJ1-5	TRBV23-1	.	TGCGCCAGCAGTCAGCCTAGACAGTATAGCAATCAGCCCCAGCATTTT	CASSQPRQYSNQPQHF
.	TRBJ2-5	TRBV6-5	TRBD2	TGTGCCAGCAGGCGACTAGCGGGAGTGGAAGAGACCCAGTACTTC	CASRRLAGVEETQYF
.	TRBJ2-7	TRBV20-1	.	TGCAGTGCTGAGACAGGCGGCGAGCAGTACTTC	CSAETGGEQYF
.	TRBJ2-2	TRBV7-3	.	TGTGCCAGCAGGAGACAGTGCCAAGTTAGAACCGGGGAGCTGTTTTTT	CASRRQCQVRTGELFF
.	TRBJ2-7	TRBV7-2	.	TGTGCCAGCTCCCGAGACAGGGACTTTACCTACGAGCAGTACTTC	CASSRDRDFTYEQYF
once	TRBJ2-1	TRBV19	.	TGTGCCAGTGACGGGGAGAACTACAATGAGCAGTTCTTC	CASDGENYNEQFF
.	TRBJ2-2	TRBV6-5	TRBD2	TGTGCCAGCAGTTACTCCCCGGCGGGAGAGAGCGGGGAGCTGTTTTTT	CASSYSPAGESGELFF
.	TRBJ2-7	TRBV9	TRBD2	TGTGCCAGCAGCCCTTGGGGAGCGGGGTCCTACGAGCAGTACTTC	CASSPWGAGSYEQYF
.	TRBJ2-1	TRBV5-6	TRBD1	TGTGCCAGCAGCTTGGGAGTGGGCAGGGGGTACAATGAGCAGTTCTTC	CASSLGVGRGYNEQFF
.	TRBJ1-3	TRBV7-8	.	TGTGCCAGCAGCTTATTGGCAGGCTCCGGAAACACCATATATTTT	CASSLLAGSGNTIYF
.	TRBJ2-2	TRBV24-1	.	TGTGCCACCAGTGATCCCTCGGTGACCGGGGAGCTGTTTTTT	CATSDPSVTGELFF
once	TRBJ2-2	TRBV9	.	TGTGCCAGCAGCGTGGGGACTGCGAACACCGGGGAGCTGTTTTTT	CASSVGTANTGELFF
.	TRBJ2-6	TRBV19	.	TGTGCCAGTAGTATGCAGATCCCCGGGGCCAACGTCCTGACTTTC	CASSMQIPGANVLTF
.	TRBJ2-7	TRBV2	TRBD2	TGTGCCAGCGGAAAACCGACTAGCGGGAGCGAGGACGAGCAGTACTTC	CASGKPTSGSEDEQYF
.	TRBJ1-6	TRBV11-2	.	TGTGCCAGCAGGAGGGTTGAACGGGATTCACCCCTCCACTTT	CASRRVERDSPLHF
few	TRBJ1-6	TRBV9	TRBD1	TGTGCCAGCAGCGCCGAGTACAGGGGGAATTCACCCCTCCACTTT	CASSAEYRGNSPLHF
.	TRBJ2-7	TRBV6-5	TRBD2	TGTGCCAGCAGTTACTCTAGCGGGGGTTCCTACGAGCAGTACTTC	CASSYSSGGSYEQYF
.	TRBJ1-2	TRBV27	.	TGTGCCAGCAGTCGACGGGCGGGGGGCGATTATGGCTACACCTTC	CASSRRAGGDYGYTF
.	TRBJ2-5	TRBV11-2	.	TGTGCCAGCAGCTTAGAAGCCGGGTTTCGGGAGACCCAGTACTTC	CASSLEAGFRETQYF
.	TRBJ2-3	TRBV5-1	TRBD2	TGCGCCAGCAGCCCGAAGAGGACTAGCGGGAGTGGGACAGATACGCAGTATTTT	CASSPKRTSGSGTDTQYF
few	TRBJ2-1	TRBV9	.	TGTGCCAGCAGCCCCAGGGGTGTGGCGGGAGCGGGAAATGAGCAGTTCTTC	CASSPRGVAGAGNEQFF
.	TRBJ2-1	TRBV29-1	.	TGCAGCGTTGAAGATGTCCGGACAGCCTACAATGAGCAGTTCTTC	CSVEDVRTAYNEQFF
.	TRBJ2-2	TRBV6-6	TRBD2	TGTGCCAGCTGGACTAGCGGGAGTTCCGGGGAGCTGTTTTTT	CASWTSGSSGELFF
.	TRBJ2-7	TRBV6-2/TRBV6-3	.	TGTGCCAGCAGTTACTCAAAACAGGGAGAGGAGCAGTACTTC	CASSYSKQGEEQYF
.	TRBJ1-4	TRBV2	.	TGTGCCAGCAGTGACGTCCGGGATGTAACTAATGAAAAACTGTTTTTT	CASSDVRDVTNEKLFF
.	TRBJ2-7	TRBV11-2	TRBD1	TGTGCCAGCAGCCCGACCACGGGACAGCTGGGCGAGCAGTACTTC	CASSPTTGQLGEQYF
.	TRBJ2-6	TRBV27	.	TGTGCCAGCAGTTTACTGGAGGGTGGGGCCAACGTCCTGACTTTC	CASSLLEGGANVLTF
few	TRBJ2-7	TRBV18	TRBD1	TGTGCCAGCTCACCAACAACAGGGGGCTACGAGCAGTACTTC	CASSPTTGGYEQYF